The text below deals with one TCR beta chain. The antigen is unknown. The data derive from a study of OX40 agonist ivuxolimab in advanced cancers. V was pared by 1 base and J by 2 bases, with 2 bases of the junction left unmatched. Per the germline V gene, CDR1 is SQVTM and CDR2 is ANQGSEA. This CDR3 spans 14 amino acids. Findings and caveats of the study: Antigens targeted by the expanded peripheral T cells were not determined. On average, CD8+ T cells showed a greater number of expanded clones than CD4+.

Libraries were prepared by immunoSEQ multiplex PCR; TCRdb keeps only in-frame clonotypes and omits some of them. The table lists roughly 66,000 clones, 80% of them singletons. Autoimmune disease history or systemic immunosuppression meant exclusion. The sample consisted of CD4+ or CD8+ T cells sorted from blood, taken in a trial of the OX40 agonist ivuxolimab. The source is an adult with an advanced solid tumor such as melanoma, head and neck, liver or kidney cancer. V is TRBV29-1 and J is TRBJ2-3; 8 positions match TRBD2. CDR3 sequence (DNA): TGCAGCGTTGAAGGGACTAGCAACACAGATACGCAGTATTTT. Its translation is CSVEGTSNTDTQYF.